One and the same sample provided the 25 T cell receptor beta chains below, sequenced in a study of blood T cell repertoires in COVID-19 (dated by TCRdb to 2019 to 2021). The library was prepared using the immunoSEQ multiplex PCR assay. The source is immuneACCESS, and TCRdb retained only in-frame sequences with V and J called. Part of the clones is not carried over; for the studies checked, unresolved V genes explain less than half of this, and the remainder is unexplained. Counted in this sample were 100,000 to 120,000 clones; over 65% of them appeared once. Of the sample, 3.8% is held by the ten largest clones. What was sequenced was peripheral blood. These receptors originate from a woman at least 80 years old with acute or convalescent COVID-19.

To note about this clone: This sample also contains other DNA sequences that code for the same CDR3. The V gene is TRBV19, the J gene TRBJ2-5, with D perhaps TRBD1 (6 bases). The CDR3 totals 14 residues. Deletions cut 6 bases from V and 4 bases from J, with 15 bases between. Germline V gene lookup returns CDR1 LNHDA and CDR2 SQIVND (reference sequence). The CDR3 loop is CASSLRGGLETQYF. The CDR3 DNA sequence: TGTGCCAGTAGCCTCAGGGGCGGGTTAGAGACCCAGTACTTC.

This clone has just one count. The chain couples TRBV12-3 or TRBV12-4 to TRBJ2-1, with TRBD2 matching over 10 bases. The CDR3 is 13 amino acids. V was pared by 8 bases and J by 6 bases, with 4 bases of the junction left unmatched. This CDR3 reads CASLLAGVNEQFF. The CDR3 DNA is TGTGCCAGCCTTCTAGCGGGAGTCAATGAGCAGTTCTTC.

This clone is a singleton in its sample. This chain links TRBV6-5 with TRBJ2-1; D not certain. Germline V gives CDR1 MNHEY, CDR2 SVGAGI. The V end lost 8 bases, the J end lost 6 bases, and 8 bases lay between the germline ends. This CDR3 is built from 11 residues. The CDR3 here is CASATVNEQFF. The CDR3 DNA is TGTGCCAGCGCAACAGTCAATGAGCAGTTCTTC.

The CDR3 here is CASSFRAEAFF. The CDR3 DNA sequence: TGTGCCAGCAGTTTCAGGGCTGAAGCTTTCTTT. V usage is TRBV12-3 or TRBV12-4 and J usage is TRBJ1-1, with D possibly matching TRBD1 (5 bases). Trimming removed 3 bases at V and 6 bases at J, with 5 bases between. The length of the CDR3 is 11 residues.

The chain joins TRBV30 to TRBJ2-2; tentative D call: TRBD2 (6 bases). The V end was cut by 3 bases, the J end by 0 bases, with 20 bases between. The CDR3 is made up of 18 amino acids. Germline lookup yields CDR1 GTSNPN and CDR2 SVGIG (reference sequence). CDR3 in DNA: TGTGCCTGGAGATCGCGCCTAGCGTTCTACGCGAACACCGGGGAGCTGTTTTTT. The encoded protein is CAWRSRLAFYANTGELFF.

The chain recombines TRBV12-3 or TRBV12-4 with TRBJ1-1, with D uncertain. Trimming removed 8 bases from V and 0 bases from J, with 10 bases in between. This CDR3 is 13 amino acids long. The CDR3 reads CASGLLLNTEAFF. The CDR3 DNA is TGTGCCAGCGGTCTACTCTTGAACACTGAAGCTTTCTTT.

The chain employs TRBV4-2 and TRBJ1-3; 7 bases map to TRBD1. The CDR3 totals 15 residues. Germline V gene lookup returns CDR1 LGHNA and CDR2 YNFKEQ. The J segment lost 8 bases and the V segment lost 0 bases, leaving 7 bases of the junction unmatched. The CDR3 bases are TGTGCCAGCAGCCAAGATAAAGGGGGCATAGACACCATATATTTT. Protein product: CASSQDKGGIDTIYF.

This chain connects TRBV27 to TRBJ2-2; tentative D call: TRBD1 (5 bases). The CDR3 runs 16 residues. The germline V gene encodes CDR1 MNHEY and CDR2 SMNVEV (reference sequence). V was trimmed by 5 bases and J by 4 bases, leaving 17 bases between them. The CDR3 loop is CASSPGHGRGTGELFF. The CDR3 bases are TGTGCCAGCAGTCCCGGACACGGGCGTGGCACCGGGGAGCTGTTTTTT.

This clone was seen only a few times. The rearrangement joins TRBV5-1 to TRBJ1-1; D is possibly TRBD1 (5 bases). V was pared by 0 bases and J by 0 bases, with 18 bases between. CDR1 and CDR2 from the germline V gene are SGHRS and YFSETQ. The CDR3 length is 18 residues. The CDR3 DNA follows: TGCGCCAGCAGCTTGGGTTGGCCAGGGCAAATGTTGAACACTGAAGCTTTCTTT. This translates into CASSLGWPGQMLNTEAFF.

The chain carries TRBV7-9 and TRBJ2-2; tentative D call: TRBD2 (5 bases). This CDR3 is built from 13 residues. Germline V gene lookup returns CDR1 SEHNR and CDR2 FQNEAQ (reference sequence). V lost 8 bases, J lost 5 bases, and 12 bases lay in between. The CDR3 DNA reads TGTGCCAGCTACTCCGGGGAGACCGGGGAGCTGTTTTTT. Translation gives CASYSGETGELFF.

CDR3 loop: CASSIDGASGRNEQFF. The CDR3 nucleotides are TGTGCCAGTAGTATAGATGGGGCTAGCGGGAGAAATGAGCAGTTCTTC. The chain has TRBV19 and TRBJ2-1; TRBD2 matches 10 bases. Germline V gives CDR1 LNHDA, CDR2 SQIVND (reference sequence). This CDR3 contains 16 residues. V was pared by 0 bases and J by 7 bases, with 6 bases of the junction left unmatched.

CDR3 DNA sequence: TGTGCCAGTAGTATGGGACAGAGGATCTATGGCTACACCTTC. It is translated as CASSMGQRIYGYTF. V gene TRBV19 combines with J gene TRBJ1-2, with 7 bases that match TRBD1. Germline V gene sequence: CDR1 LNHDA, CDR2 SQIVND (reference sequence). Trimming removed 3 bases from V and 4 bases from J; junction bases left unmatched: 5. The CDR3 has 14 residues. Complete variable domain (other parts from reference TRBV19 and TRBJ1-2): DGGITQSPKYLFRKEGQNVTLSCEQNLNHDAMYWYRQDPGQGLRLIYYSQIVNDFQKGDIAEGYSVSREKKESFPLTVTSAQKNPTAFYLCASSMGQRIYGYTFGSGTRLTVV.

CDR3 coding DNA: TGTGCCAGCTCTGTGGACAGCCGTGGGGGGCAGTTCTTC. This encodes CASSVDSRGGQFF. The rearrangement links TRBV2 to TRBJ2-1; maybe TRBD1 (6 bases). Germline-derived CDR1 and CDR2 are SNHLY and FYNNEI. This CDR3 has 13 residues. V was cut by 8 bases and J by 12 bases, with 20 bases left in between.

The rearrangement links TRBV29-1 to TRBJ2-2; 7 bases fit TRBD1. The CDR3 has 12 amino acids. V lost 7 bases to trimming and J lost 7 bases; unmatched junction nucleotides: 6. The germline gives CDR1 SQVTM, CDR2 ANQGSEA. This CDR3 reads CSATGSDGELFF. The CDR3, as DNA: TGCAGCGCGACAGGGAGTGACGGGGAGCTGTTTTTT.

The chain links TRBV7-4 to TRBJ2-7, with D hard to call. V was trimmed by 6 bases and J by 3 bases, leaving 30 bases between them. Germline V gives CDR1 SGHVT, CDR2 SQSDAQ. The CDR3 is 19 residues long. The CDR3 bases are TGTGCCAGCAGTTTTTTTCCCATCCGGCACAGAATAGTTTACTACGAGCAGTACTTC. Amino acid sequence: CASSFFPIRHRIVYYEQYF.

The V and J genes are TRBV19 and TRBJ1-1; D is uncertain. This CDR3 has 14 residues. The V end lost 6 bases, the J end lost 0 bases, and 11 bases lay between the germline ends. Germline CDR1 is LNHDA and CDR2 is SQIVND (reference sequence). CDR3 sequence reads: CASSIPGVNTEAFF. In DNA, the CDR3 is TGTGCCAGTAGCATACCCGGGGTGAACACTGAAGCTTTCTTT. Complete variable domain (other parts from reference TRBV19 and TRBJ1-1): DGGITQSPKYLFRKEGQNVTLSCEQNLNHDAMYWYRQDPGQGLRLIYYSQIVNDFQKGDIAEGYSVSREKKESFPLTVTSAQKNPTAFYLCASSIPGVNTEAFFGQGTRLTVV.

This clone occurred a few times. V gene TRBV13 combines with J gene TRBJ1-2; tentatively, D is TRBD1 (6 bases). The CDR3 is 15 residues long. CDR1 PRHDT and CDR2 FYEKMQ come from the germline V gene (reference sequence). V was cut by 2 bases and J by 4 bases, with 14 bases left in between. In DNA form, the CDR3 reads TGTGCCAGCAGCTTAAATCCGGGAGGGGGCTATGGCTACACCTTC. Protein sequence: CASSLNPGGGYGYTF.

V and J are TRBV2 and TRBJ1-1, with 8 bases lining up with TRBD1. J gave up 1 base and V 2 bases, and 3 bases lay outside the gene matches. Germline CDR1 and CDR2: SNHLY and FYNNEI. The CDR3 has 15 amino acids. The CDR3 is CASSEPTGGNTEAFF. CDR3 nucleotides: TGTGCCAGCAGTGAACCCACAGGGGGGAACACTGAAGCTTTCTTT.

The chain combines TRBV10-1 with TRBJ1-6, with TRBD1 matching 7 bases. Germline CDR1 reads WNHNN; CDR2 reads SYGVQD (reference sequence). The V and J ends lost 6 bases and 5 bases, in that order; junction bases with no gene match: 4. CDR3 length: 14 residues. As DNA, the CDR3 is TGCGCCAGCAGGAGCGGACAGGATAATTCACCCCTCCACTTT. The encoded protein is CASRSGQDNSPLHF.

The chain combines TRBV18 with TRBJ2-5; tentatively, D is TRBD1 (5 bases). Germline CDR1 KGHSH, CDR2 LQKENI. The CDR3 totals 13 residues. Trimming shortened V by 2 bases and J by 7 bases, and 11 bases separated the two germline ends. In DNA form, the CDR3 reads TGTGCCAGCTCACCAGACAGTCAACGGACCCAGTACTTC. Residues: CASSPDSQRTQYF.

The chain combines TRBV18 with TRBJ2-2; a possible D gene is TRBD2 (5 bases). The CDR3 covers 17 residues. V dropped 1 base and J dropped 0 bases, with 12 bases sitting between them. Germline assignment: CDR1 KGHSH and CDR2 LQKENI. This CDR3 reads CASSPRSESSNTGELFF. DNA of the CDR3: TGTGCCAGCTCACCACGTAGCGAATCCTCGAACACCGGGGAGCTGTTTTTT.

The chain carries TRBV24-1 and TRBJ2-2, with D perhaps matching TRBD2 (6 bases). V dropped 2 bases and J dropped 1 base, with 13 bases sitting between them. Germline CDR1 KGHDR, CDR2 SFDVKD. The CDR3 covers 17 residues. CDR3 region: CATSDWNSGKNTGELFF. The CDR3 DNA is TGTGCCACCAGTGATTGGAATAGCGGAAAGAACACCGGGGAGCTGTTTTTT.

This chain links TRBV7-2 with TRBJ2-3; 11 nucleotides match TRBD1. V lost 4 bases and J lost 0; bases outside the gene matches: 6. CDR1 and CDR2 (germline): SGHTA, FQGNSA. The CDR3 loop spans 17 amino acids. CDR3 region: CASSSGQGGISTDTQYF. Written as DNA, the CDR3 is TGTGCCAGCAGCTCGGGACAGGGGGGGATTAGCACAGATACGCAGTATTTT.

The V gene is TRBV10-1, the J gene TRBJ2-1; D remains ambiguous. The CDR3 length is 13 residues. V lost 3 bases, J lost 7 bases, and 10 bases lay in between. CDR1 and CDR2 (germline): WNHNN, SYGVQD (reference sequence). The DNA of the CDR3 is TGCGCCAGCAGTGATCCGATTCGGAATGAGCAGTTCTTC. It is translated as CASSDPIRNEQFF.

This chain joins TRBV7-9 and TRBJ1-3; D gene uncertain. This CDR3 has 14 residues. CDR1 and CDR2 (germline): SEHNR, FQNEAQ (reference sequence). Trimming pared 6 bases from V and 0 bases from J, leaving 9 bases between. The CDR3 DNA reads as TGTGCCAGCAGTCAACCCAGCTCTGGAAACACCATATATTTT. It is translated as CASSQPSSGNTIYF.